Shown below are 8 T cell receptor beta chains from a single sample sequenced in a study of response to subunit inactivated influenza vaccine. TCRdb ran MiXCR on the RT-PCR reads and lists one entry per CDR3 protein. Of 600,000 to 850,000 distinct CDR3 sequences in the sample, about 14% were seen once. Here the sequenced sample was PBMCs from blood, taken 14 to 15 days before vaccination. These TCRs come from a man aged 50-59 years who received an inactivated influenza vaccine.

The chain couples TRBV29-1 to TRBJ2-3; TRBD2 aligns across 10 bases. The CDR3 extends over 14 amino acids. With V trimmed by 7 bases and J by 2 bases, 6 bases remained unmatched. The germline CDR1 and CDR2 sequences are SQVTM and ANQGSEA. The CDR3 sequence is CSASGGGVTDTQYF. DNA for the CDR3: TGCAGCGCCAGCGGGGGGGGTGTCACAGATACGCAGTATTTT.

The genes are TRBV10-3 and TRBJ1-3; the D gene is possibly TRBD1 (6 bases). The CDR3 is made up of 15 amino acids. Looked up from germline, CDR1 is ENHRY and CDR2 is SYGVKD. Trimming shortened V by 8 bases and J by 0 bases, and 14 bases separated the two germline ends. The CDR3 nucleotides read TGTGCCATCGGAAGTGAGGGACACTCTGGAAACACCATATATTTT. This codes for CAIGSEGHSGNTIYF.

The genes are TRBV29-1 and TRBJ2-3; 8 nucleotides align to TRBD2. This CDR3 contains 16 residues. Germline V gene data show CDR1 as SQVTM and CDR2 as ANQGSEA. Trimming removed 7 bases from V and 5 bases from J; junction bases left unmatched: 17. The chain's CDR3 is CSARRGVAGYGDTQYF. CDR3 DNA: TGCAGCGCCCGACGGGGAGTAGCGGGGTATGGAGATACGCAGTATTTT.

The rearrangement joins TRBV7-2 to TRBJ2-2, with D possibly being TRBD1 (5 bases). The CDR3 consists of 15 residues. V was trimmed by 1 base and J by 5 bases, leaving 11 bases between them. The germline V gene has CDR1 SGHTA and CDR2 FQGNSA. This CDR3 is CASSLESGATGELFF. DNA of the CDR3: TGTGCCAGCAGCTTAGAGAGTGGGGCGACCGGGGAGCTGTTTTTT.

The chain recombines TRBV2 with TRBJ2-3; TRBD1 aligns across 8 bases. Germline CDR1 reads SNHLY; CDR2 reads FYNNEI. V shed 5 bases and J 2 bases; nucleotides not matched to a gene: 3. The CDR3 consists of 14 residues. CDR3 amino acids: CASSRDRLTDTQYF. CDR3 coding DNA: TGTGCCAGCAGTCGGGACAGGCTCACAGATACGCAGTATTTT.

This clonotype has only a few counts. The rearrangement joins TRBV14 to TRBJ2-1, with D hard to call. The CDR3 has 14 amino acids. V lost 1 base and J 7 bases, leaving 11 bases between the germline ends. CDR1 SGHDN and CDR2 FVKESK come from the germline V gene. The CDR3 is CASSQVLTRNEQFF. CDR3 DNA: TGTGCCAGCAGCCAAGTTCTCACGCGGAATGAGCAGTTCTTC.

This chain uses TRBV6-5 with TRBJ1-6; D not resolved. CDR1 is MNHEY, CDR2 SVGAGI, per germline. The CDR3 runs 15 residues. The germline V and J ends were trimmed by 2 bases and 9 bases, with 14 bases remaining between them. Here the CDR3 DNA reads TGTGCCAGCAGTTACGAGGGAAGAGAGGGTTCACCCCTCCACTTT. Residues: CASSYEGREGSPLHF.

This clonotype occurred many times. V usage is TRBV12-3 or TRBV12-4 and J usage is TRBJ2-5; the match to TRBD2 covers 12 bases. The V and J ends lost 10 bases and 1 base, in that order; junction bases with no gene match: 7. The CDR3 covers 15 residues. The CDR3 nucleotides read TGTGCCACCACTCTAGCGGGGGGGCCCCAAGAGACCCAGTACTTC. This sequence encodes CATTLAGGPQETQYF.